The sequence of this T cell receptor (beta chain) was determined in a study of response to subunit inactivated influenza vaccine. This CDR3 has 19 residues. Germline V CDR1 and CDR2: SGHAT, FQDESV (reference sequence). With 5 bases clipped from V and 1 base from J, the junction kept 12 bases outside the gene matches. In this sample, this clonotype turned up a few times. The antigen is not known. Overall study results and limits: New T cells are recruited in small numbers by each seasonal influenza vaccination, according to the authors' suggestion.

From the RT-PCR reads, TCRdb called clonotypes with MiXCR, one entry per CDR3 protein. The table includes 500,000 or so distinct CDR3 sequences, approximately 10% detected once. The chain couples TRBV11-1 to TRBJ2-1, with 12 bases aligning to TRBD2. This specimen was PBMCs from blood, taken around seven weeks after vaccination. This TCR came from a man aged 50 to 59 who received an inactivated influenza vaccine. The CDR3 here is CASSIPGLAGGPSYNEQFF. The DNA for the CDR3 is TGTGCCAGCAGCATCCCCGGGCTAGCGGGAGGGCCGTCCTACAATGAGCAGTTCTTC.